This entry is about one T cell receptor (beta chain). The data were obtained in a study of graft-versus-host responses after intestinal transplantation. Study-wide context: Tacrolimus and steroids were given for three to four years to all recipients after anti-thymocyte globulin induction.

Produced via immunoSEQ multiplex PCR; TCRdb's table is partial and in-frame only. The table lists 20,000 to 25,000 clones, 56% of them singletons. V lost 9 bases to trimming and J lost 3 bases; unmatched junction nucleotides: 8. This CDR3 has 13 residues. Germline V gene sequence: CDR1 MNHNS, CDR2 SASEGT. Stimulators, some 200,000 irradiated and violet-dye-labeled cells, were plated with some 200,000 CFSE-labeled responder cells. Study-wide points: GvH clones surfaced in recipient marrow, some emerging earlier in ileum or blood.

This receptor was identified in a human patient who received an intestinal transplant. V is TRBV6-1 and J is TRBJ2-7; 7 nucleotides agree with TRBD1. The source was alloreactive CD4+ T cells from a mixed lymphocyte reaction culture, collected before intestinal transplant. Subset: CFSE-low proliferating T cells sorted from approximately six-day pre-transplant mixed lymphocyte reaction (GvH or HvG direction). CDR3 nucleotide sequence: TGTGCCAGTCACCGGGACAGCCGCTACGAGCAGTACTTC. This translates into CASHRDSRYEQYF.